This T cell receptor (beta chain) was captured by sequencing in a study of CD8 T cells in Susac syndrome. V was cut by 7 bases and J by 3 bases, with 13 bases left in between. The germline CDR1 and CDR2 sequences are LGHDT and YNNKEL (reference sequence). This CDR3 has 13 residues. As concerns this clonotype: Its target is not known.

An input of about 0.5 to 1 ug of RNA was subjected to reverse transcription using random hexamers. MiXCR was run by TCRdb on the immunoSEQ multiplex PCR reads, yielding one entry per CDR3 protein. This sample has under 70,000 distinct CDR3 sequences, with around 95% found just once. General study points: It was acknowledged in the study that its TCR sequencing and HLA analysis involved a relatively small number of individuals. The peak of CD8+ clonal expansion in Susac was seen in TEMRA cells and active patients.

This rearrangement joins TRBV3-1 to TRBJ2-7; D unclear. Source material: CD8+ T cells from PBMCs. The sequence derives from a human donor with Susac syndrome. The CDR3 sequence is CASTPAGYYEQYF. DNA for the CDR3: TGTGCCAGCACCCCAGCCGGATACTACGAGCAGTACTTC.